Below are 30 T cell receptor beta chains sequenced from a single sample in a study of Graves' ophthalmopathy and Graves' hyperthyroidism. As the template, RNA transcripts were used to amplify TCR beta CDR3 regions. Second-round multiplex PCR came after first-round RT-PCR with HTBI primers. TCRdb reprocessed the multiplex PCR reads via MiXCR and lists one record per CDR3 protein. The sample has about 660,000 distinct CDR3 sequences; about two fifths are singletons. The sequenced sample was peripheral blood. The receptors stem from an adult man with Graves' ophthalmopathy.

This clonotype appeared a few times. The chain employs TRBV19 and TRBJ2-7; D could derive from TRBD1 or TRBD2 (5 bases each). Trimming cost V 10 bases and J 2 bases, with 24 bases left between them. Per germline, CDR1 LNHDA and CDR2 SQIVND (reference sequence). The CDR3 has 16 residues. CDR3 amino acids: CANRGVSGTHPYEQYF. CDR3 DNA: TGTGCCAATAGGGGTGTTTCCGGGACCCACCCCTACGAGCAGTACTTC.

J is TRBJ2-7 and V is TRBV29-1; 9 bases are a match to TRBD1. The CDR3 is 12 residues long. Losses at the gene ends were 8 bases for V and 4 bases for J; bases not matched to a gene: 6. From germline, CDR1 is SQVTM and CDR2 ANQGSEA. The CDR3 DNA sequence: TGCAGCTCCACAGGGGGCGTATACGAGCAGTACTTC. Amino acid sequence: CSSTGGVYEQYF.

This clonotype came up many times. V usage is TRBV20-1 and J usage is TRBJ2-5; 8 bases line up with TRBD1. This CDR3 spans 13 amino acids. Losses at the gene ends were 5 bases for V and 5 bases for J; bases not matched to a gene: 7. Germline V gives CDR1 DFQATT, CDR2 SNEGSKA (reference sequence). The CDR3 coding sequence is TGCAGTGCTGGTAGGACAGGGAGCGAGACCCAGTACTTC. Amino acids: CSAGRTGSETQYF.

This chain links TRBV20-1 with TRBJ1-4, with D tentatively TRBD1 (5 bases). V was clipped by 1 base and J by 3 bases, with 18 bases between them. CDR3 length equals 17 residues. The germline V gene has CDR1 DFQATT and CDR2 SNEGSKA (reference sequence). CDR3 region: CSARGQGRGVANEKLFF. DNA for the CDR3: TGCAGTGCTAGAGGCCAGGGTCGAGGGGTGGCTAATGAAAAACTGTTTTTT.

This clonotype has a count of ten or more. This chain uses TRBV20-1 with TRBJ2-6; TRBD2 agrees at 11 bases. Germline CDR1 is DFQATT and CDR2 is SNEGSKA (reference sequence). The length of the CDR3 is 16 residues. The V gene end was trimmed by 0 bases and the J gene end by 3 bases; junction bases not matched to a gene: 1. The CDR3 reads CSARELAGVGANVLTF. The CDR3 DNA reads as TGCAGTGCTAGAGAACTAGCGGGAGTTGGGGCCAACGTCCTGACTTTC.

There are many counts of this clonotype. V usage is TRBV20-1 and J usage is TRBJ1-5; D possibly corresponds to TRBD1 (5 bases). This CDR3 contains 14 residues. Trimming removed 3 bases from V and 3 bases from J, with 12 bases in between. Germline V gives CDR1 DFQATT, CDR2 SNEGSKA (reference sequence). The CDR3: CSASMGRSNQPQHF. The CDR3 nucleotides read TGCAGTGCTAGCATGGGGCGTTCCAATCAGCCCCAGCATTTT.

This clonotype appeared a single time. The CDR3 sequence is CASRTLSTDTQYF. In DNA form, the CDR3 reads TGCGCCAGTCGGACTCTTAGCACAGATACGCAGTATTTT. The V gene is TRBV5-1, the J gene TRBJ2-3; possible D gene TRBD2, 5 bases. The CDR3 length is 13 residues. The V end lost 8 bases, the J end lost 0 bases, and 10 bases lay between the germline ends. Germline V CDR1 and CDR2: SGHRS, YFSETQ.

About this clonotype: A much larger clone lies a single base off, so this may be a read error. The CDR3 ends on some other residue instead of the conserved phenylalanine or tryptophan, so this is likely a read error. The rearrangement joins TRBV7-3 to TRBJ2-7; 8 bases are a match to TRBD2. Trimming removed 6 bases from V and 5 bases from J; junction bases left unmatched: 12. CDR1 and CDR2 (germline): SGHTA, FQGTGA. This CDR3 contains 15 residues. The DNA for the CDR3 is TGTGCCAGCAGTCCCGGGACTAGTCCGTGGAACGAGCAGTACCTC. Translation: CASSPGTSPWNEQYL.

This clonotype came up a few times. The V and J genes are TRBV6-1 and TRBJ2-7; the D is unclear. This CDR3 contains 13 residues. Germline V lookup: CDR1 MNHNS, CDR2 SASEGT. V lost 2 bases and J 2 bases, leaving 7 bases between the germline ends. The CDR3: CASSENRPYEQYF. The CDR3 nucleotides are TGTGCCAGCAGTGAAAACCGTCCCTACGAGCAGTACTTC.

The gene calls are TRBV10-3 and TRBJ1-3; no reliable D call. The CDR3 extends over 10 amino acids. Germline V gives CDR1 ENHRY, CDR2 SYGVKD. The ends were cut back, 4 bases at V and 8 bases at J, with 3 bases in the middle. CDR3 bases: TGTGCCATCAGTGGCGACACCATATATTTT. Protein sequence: CAISGDTIYF.

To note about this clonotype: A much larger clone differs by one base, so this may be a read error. The CDR3 nucleotides read TGTGCCAGCAGCTTAATAGTCGCGAACACCGGGGAGCTGTTTTTT. Its translation is CASSLIVANTGELFF. This chain links TRBV7-9 with TRBJ2-2; D remains ambiguous. The germline V gene has CDR1 SEHNR and CDR2 FQNEAQ (reference sequence). The V and J ends lost 2 bases and 0 bases respectively, with 7 bases between them. CDR3 length equals 15 residues.

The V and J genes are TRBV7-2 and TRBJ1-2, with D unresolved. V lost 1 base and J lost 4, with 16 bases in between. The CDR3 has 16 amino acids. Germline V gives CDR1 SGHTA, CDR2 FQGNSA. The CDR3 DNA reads TGTGCCAGCAGCTTAGATTGTTTGATCTGGGGCTATGGCTACACCTTC. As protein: CASSLDCLIWGYGYTF. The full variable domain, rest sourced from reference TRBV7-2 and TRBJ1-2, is GAGVSQSPSNKVTEKGKDVELRCDPISGHTALYWYRQSLGQGLEFLIYFQGNSAPDKSGLPSDRFSAERTGGSVSTLTIQRTQQEDSAVYLCASSLDCLIWGYGYTFGSGTRLTVV.

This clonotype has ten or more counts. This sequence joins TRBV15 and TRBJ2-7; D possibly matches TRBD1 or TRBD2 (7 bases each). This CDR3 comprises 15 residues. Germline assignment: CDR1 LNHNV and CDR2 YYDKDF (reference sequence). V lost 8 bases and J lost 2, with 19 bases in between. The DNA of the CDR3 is TGTGCCACCCAGCCCAGCAGGGGGGGGGCCTACGAGCAGTACTTC. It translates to CATQPSRGGAYEQYF. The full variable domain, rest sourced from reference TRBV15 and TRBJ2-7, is DAMVIQNPRYQVTQFGKPVTLSCSQTLNHNVMYWYQQKSSQAPKLLFHYYDKDFNNEADTPDNFQSRRPNTSFCFLDIRSPGLGDTAMYLCATQPSRGGAYEQYFGPGTRLTVT.

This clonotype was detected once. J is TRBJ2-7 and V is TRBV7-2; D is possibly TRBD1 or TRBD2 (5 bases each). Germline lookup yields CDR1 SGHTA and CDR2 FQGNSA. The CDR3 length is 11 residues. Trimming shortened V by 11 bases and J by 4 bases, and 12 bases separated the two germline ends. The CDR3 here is CARDGGYEQYF. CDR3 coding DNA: TGTGCCCGGGATGGGGGTTACGAGCAGTACTTC.

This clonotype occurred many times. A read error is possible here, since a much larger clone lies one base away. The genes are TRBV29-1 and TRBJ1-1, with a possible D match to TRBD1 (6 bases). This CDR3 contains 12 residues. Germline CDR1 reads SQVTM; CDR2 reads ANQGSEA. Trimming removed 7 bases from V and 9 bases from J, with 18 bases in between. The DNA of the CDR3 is TGCAGCGCCGACAGGTCGGAAACTAAAGCTTTCTTT. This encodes CSADRSETKAFF.

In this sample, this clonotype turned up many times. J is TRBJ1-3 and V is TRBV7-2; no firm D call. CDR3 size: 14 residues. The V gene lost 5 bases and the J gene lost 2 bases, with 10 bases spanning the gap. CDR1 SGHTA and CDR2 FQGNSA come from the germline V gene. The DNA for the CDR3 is TGTGCCAGCAGCCCGGGCGGGACTGGAAACACCATATATTTT. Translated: CASSPGGTGNTIYF.

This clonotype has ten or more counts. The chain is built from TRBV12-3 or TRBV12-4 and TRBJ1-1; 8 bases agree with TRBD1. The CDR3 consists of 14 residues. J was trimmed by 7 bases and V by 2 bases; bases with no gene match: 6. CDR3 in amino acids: CASSLSGGSLEAFF. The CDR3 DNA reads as TGTGCCAGCAGTTTATCAGGGGGCAGCCTTGAAGCTTTCTTT.

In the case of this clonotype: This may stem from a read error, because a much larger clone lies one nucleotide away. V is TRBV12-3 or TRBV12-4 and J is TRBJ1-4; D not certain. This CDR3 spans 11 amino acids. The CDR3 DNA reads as TGTGCCAGCAGTGAGGGTGAAAAACTGTCTTTT. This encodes CASSEGEKLSF.

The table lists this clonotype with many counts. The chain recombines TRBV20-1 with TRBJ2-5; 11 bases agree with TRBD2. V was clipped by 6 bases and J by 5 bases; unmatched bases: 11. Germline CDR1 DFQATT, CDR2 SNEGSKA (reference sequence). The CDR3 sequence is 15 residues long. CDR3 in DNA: TGCAGTGCCCCTCGACTAGCGGGACTACGTGAGACCCAGTACTTC. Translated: CSAPRLAGLRETQYF.

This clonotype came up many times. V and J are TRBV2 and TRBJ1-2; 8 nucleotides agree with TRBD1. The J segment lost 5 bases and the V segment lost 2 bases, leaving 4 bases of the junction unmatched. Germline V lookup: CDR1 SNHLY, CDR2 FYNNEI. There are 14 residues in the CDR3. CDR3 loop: CASSERTGRYGYTF. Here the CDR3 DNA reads TGTGCCAGCAGTGAACGGACAGGGCGGTATGGCTACACCTTC. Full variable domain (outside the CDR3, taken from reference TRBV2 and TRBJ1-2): EPEVTQTPSHQVTQMGQEVILRCVPISNHLYFYWYRQILGQKVEFLVSFYNNEISEKSEIFDDQFSVERPDGSNFTLKIRSTKLEDSAMYFCASSERTGRYGYTFGSGTRLTVV.

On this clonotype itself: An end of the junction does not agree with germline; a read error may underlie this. The CDR3 DNA sequence: TGTGCCAGCAGTCAAACAGAGATATATGGCTACACCTTC. Translated: CASSQTEIYGYTF. This chain links TRBV10-3 with TRBJ1-2; D gene uncertain. The CDR3 is made up of 13 amino acids. Germline V gene sequence: CDR1 ENHRY, CDR2 SYGVKD.

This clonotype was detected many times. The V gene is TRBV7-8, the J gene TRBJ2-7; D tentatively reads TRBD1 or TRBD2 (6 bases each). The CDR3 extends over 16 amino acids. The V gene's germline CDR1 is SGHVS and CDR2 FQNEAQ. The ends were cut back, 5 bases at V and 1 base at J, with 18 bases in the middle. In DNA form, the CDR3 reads TGTGCCAGCAGCCCCCGGGGAAGGGGGGCTTCCTACGAGCAGTACTTC. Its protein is CASSPRGRGASYEQYF.

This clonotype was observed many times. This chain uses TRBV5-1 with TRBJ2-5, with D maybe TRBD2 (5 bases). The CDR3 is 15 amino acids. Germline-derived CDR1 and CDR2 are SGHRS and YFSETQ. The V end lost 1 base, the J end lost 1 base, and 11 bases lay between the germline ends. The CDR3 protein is CASSLMGAFQETQYF. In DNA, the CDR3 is TGCGCCAGCAGCTTGATGGGAGCGTTCCAAGAGACCCAGTACTTC.

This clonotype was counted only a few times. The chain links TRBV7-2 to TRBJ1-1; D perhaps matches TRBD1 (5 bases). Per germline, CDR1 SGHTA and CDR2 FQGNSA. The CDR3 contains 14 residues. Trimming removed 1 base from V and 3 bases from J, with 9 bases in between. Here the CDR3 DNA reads TGTGCCAGCAGCTTAGTGCAGGGTGACACTGAAGCTTTCTTT. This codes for CASSLVQGDTEAFF.

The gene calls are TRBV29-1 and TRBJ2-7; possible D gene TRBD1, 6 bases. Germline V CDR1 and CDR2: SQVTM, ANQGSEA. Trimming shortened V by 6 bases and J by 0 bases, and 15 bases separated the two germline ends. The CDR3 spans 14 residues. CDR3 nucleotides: TGCAGCGTCGTGACAGGAGCCTTCTCCTACGAGCAGTACTTC. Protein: CSVVTGAFSYEQYF.

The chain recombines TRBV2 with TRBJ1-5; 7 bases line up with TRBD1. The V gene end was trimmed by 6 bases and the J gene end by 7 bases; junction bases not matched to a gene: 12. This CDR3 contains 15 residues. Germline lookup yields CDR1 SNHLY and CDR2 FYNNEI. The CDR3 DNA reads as TGTGCCAGCAGGCCCGACAGGGCCGCAGGGCAGCCCCAGCATTTT. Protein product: CASRPDRAAGQPQHF.

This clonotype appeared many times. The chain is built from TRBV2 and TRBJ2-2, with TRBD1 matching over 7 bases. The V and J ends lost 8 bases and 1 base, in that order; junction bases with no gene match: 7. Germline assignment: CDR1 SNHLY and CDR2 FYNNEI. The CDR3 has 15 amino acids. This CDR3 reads CASREGQLNTGELFF. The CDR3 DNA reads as TGTGCCAGCCGAGAGGGACAGCTGAACACCGGGGAGCTGTTTTTT.

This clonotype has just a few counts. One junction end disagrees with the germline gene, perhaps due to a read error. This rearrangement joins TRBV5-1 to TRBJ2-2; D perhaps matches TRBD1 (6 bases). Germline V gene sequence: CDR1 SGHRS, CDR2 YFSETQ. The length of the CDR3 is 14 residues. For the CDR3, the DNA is TGTGCCAGCAGCCGGGGCAGGGGTGGCGGGGAGCTGTTTTTT. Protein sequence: CASSRGRGGGELFF.

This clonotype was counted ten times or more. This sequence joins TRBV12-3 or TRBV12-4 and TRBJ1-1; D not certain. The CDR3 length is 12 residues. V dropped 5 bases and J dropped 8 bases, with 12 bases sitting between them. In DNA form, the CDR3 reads TGTGCCAGCAGTCCAAACAGAAAAGAAGCTTTCTTT. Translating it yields CASSPNRKEAFF.

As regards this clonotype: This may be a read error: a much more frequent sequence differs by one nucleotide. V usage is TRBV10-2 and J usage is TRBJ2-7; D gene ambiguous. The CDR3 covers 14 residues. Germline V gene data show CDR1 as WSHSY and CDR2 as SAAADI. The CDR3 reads CANSDQNPSYEQYF. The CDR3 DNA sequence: TGCGCCAACAGTGACCAAAACCCTTCCTACGAGCAGTACTTC.